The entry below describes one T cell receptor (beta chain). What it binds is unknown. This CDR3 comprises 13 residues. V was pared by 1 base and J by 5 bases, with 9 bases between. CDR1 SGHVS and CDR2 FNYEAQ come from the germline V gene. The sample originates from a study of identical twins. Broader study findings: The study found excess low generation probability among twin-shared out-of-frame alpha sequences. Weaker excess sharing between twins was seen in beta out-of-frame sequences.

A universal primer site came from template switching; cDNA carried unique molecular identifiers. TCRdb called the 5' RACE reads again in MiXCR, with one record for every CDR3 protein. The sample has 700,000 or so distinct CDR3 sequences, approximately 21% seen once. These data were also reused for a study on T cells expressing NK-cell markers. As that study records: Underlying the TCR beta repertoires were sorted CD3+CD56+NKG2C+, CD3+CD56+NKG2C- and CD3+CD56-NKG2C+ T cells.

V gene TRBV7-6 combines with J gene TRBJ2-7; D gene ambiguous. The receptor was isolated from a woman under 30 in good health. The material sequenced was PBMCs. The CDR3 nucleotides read TGTGCCAGCAGCTTAGAATTATCCAACGAGCAGTACTTC. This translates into CASSLELSNEQYF.